This TCR beta chain was profiled in a study of cytomegalovirus exposure and HLA in healthy donors. Study-level findings and limits: Whilst most TCR sequences proved rare, a subset of public TCRs occurred across many donors.

Germline CDR1 and CDR2: LNHDA and SQIVND (reference sequence). The CDR3 sequence is 15 residues long. V trimming: 8 bases; J trimming: 4 bases; junction bases outside the gene matches: 11. Use of 60 Vbeta and 13 Jbeta primers characterized the PCR. Here immunoSEQ multiplex PCR was the method, and the copy in TCRdb shows in-frame clones only, minus some. Here the sample table reports 65,000 to 90,000 clones. On this clone itself: Its target is unknown.

Source material: PBMCs. The sequence came from a female donor in good health and CMV-seropositive. The chain combines TRBV19 with TRBJ1-2; TRBD1 matches 9 bases. This CDR3 is CASGSRTGEPYGYTF. DNA of the CDR3: TGTGCCAGTGGATCCCGGACAGGGGAGCCCTATGGCTACACCTTC.